Following are 6 T cell receptor beta chains from one sample sequenced in a study of T cells in Graves' hyperthyroidism and ophthalmopathy. Amplified TCR beta CDR3 regions derived from RNA transcripts. Initially, a first-round RT-PCR of the TCR CDR3 employed the HTBI primer set. TCRdb analysed the multiplex PCR reads with MiXCR anew, one entry per CDR3 protein. The sample yields about 210,000 distinct CDR3 sequences, roughly a sixth seen once. Sequencing input: blood. The receptors here all came from a man aged 45-65 years with Graves' hyperthyroidism.

As to this clonotype: A much larger clone is a single base away; this may be a read error. The chain combines TRBV7-3 with TRBJ1-1; D is unclear. The CDR3 consists of 13 residues. Per germline, CDR1 SGHTA and CDR2 FQGTGA. In nucleotides, the CDR3 is TGTGCCGGCAGCGAGTCAGCAAACACTGAAGCTTTCTTT. Translated, it gives CAGSESANTEAFF.

The chain couples TRBV2 to TRBJ1-2; TRBD1 might be the D (5 bases). V lost 6 bases, J lost 4 bases, and 15 bases lay in between. The germline CDR1 and CDR2 sequences are SNHLY and FYNNEI. CDR3 length equals 14 residues. The CDR3 nucleotides read TGTGCCAGCAGCGCGGGAGGGGACTTCTATGGCTACACCTTC. Encoded protein: CASSAGGDFYGYTF.

This clonotype was seen ten or more times. The chain employs TRBV28 and TRBJ1-2; weak D call: TRBD1 (6 bases). V was cut by 5 bases and J by 4 bases, with 17 bases left in between. Per the germline V gene, CDR1 is MDHEN and CDR2 is SYDVKM. The CDR3 loop spans 15 amino acids. The CDR3 spells CASSPPGGMIYGYTF. The CDR3, as DNA: TGTGCCAGCAGTCCGCCGGGGGGCATGATCTATGGCTACACCTTC.

This clonotype was observed at least ten times. The chain recombines TRBV5-1 with TRBJ2-1; 8 bases map to TRBD2. CDR1 and CDR2 (germline): SGHRS, YFSETQ. Trimming at V came to 0 bases and at J to 4 bases, leaving 3 bases not matched to a gene. The CDR3 totals 15 residues. CDR3: CASSLVGGGYNEQFF. DNA of the CDR3: TGCGCCAGCAGCTTGGTCGGCGGGGGGTACAATGAGCAGTTCTTC.

In its sample, this clonotype was seen many times. V usage is TRBV5-1 and J usage is TRBJ2-1; D gene ambiguous. The CDR3 covers 14 residues. The V gene's germline CDR1 is SGHRS and CDR2 YFSETQ. The V end lost 0 bases, the J end lost 10 bases, and 14 bases lay between the germline ends. As DNA, the CDR3 is TGCGCCAGCAGCTTGGGTCGGACGTCTAGAGAGCAGTTCTTC. Translation: CASSLGRTSREQFF.

At least ten counts were recorded for this clonotype. The genes are TRBV12-3 or TRBV12-4 and TRBJ1-5, with D unresolved. The V and J ends lost 4 bases and 3 bases respectively, with 13 bases between them. The CDR3 sequence is 15 residues long. CDR3 DNA sequence: TGTGCCAGCAGTTCTGCTGACACGGACAATCAGCCCCAGCATTTT. It translates to CASSSADTDNQPQHF.